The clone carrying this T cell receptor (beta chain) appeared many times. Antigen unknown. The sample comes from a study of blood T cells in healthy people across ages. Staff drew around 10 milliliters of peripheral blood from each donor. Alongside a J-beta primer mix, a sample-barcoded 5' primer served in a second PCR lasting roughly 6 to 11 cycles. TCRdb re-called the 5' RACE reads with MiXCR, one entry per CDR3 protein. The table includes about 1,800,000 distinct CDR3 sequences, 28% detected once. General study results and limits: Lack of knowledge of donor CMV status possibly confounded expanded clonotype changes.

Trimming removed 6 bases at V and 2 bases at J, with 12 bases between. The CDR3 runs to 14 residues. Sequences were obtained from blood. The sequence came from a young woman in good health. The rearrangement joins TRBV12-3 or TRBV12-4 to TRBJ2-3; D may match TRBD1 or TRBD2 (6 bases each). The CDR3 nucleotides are TGTGCCAGCAGAGGAGGGGGACTCACAGATACGCAGTATTTT. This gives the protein CASRGGGLTDTQYF.